This T cell receptor beta chain was retrieved from a study of PD-L1 blockade in urothelial cancer. At the level of the study: Prior regimens of chemotherapy numbered 0 to 3 per patient. Blood analysis took place 3 weeks (second dose) and 6 weeks after treatment start. Typically, measured as a median, blood samples had 141,255 T cells.

The study enrolled patients with locally advanced or metastatic urothelial carcinoma. Assay used: immunoSEQ multiplex PCR; TCRdb lists only in-frame clones, some missing. The data hold 25,000 to 30,000 clones, with around 87% observed a single time. The sequence derives from a man over 45 with urothelial cancer. The sequencing used PBMCs, collected around atezolizumab (anti-PD-L1) treatment.

CDR3 DNA: TGTGCCAGCTCACTAACCGGGACAGGGGGCCCGATGACTGTTGAAGCTTTCTTT. Residues: CASSLTGTGGPMTVEAFF. This chain links TRBV18 with TRBJ1-1; 12 bases align to TRBD1. V dropped 4 bases and J dropped 7; count of bases not matched to a gene: 16. Germline V lookup: CDR1 KGHSH, CDR2 LQKENI. CDR3 length: 18 amino acids. The complete variable domain, with remaining parts taken from reference TRBV18 and TRBJ1-1, reads NAGVMQNPRHLVRRRGQEARLRCSPMKGHSHVYWYRQLPEEGLKFMVYLQKENIIDESGMPKERFSAEFPKEGPSILRIQQVVRGDSAAYFCASSLTGTGGPMTVEAFFGQGTRLTVV.